These T cell receptor beta chains were read from a single sample in a study of cytomegalovirus exposure and HLA in healthy donors. Assay: immunoSEQ multiplex PCR; the TCRdb copy retains only in-frame clones and omits some. Of over 200,000 clones listed, approximately 86% were seen once; the top ten hold 2.9%. Sequenced sample: PBMCs. The receptors derive from a woman between 18 and 30 years old in good health and CMV-seronegative. Each CDR3 is given with its conserved first and last residue. D genes are given only for firm matches. Clone sizes are given selectively: once, few, many, or a class where the clone is expanded.

d_gene: TRBD1
j_gene: TRBJ1-2
abundance: once
v_gene: TRBV27
len: 14
CDR3aa: CASTPGQGAGGYTF
CDR3nt: TGTGCCAGCACCCCGGGACAGGGGGCCGGAGGCTACACCTTC

d_gene: TRBD2
j_gene: TRBJ2-3
abundance: .
v_gene: TRBV27
len: 15
CDR3aa: CASSFGSGSMNTQYF
CDR3nt: TGTGCCAGCAGTTTCGGTAGCGGGAGTATGAATACGCAGTATTTT

d_gene: .
j_gene: TRBJ2-7
abundance: .
v_gene: TRBV6-1
len: 11
CDR3aa: CASRVPGEQYF
CDR3nt: TGTGCCAGCAGGGTACCGGGCGAGCAGTACTTC

d_gene: TRBD2
j_gene: TRBJ2-5
abundance: .
v_gene: TRBV7-7
len: 16
CDR3aa: CASSLLAGGGQETQYF
CDR3nt: TGTGCTAGCAGCTTATTAGCGGGAGGTGGCCAAGAGACCCAGTACTTC

d_gene: .
j_gene: TRBJ2-1
abundance: .
v_gene: TRBV28
len: 15
CDR3aa: CASSFFVGGNNEQFF
CDR3nt: TGTGCCAGCAGTTTTTTTGTGGGAGGCAACAATGAGCAGTTCTTC

d_gene: .
j_gene: TRBJ2-7
abundance: .
v_gene: TRBV5-4
len: 13
CDR3aa: CASSFDIGQQEYF
CDR3nt: TGTGCCAGCAGCTTTGATATCGGACAGCAGGAGTACTTC

d_gene: .
j_gene: TRBJ1-3
abundance: .
v_gene: TRBV18
len: 13
CDR3aa: CASSPVQGNTIYF
CDR3nt: TGTGCCAGCTCACCGGTCCAGGGGAACACCATATATTTT

d_gene: TRBD1
j_gene: TRBJ1-2
abundance: .
v_gene: TRBV28
len: 14
CDR3aa: CASTQGQGASGYTF
CDR3nt: TGTGCCAGCACCCAAGGACAGGGGGCTTCTGGCTACACCTTC

d_gene: TRBD2
j_gene: TRBJ2-5
abundance: .
v_gene: TRBV5-4
len: 16
CDR3aa: CASSSGTSGRAETQYF
CDR3nt: TGTGCCAGCAGCTCTGGGACTAGCGGGAGGGCGGAGACCCAGTACTTC

d_gene: TRBD2
j_gene: TRBJ2-1
abundance: once
v_gene: TRBV19
len: 17
CDR3aa: CASSQGTSGSWGNEQFF
CDR3nt: TGTGCCAGTAGTCAGGGGACTAGCGGGAGTTGGGGCAATGAGCAGTTCTTC

d_gene: .
j_gene: TRBJ1-5
abundance: few
v_gene: TRBV10-1
len: 12
CDR3aa: CASSLGGQPQHF
CDR3nt: TGCGCCAGCAGCCTTGGCGGTCAGCCCCAGCATTTT

d_gene: TRBD2
j_gene: TRBJ2-2
abundance: .
v_gene: TRBV19
len: 13
CDR3aa: CASSYSGNGELFF
CDR3nt: TGTGCCAGTAGTTATAGCGGGAACGGGGAGCTGTTTTTT

d_gene: .
j_gene: TRBJ1-5
abundance: .
v_gene: TRBV2
len: 16
CDR3aa: CASRAQQIYSNQPQHF
CDR3nt: TGTGCCAGCAGAGCGCAGCAGATTTATAGCAATCAGCCCCAGCATTTT

d_gene: TRBD1
j_gene: TRBJ2-2
abundance: .
v_gene: TRBV29-1
len: 13
CDR3aa: CSGRGPNTGELFF
CDR3nt: TGCAGCGGCAGGGGGCCGAACACCGGGGAGCTGTTTTTT